The 7 T cell receptor beta chains below were found in one sample sequenced in a study of early T cells in non-severe SARS-CoV-2 infection. TCRdb processed the 5' RACE reads anew with MiXCR; each CDR3 protein has one entry. The profile shows around 83,000 distinct CDR3 sequences, about 9.4% of them singletons. Specimen: whole blood, collected at baseline. These receptors were taken from an adult who was a healthcare worker with PCR-confirmed SARS-CoV-2 infection or an uninfected control (not recorded which).

This clonotype was recorded a few times. The rearrangement links TRBV7-2 to TRBJ2-1; 12 positions agree with TRBD2. Germline-derived CDR1 and CDR2 are SGHTA and FQGNSA. V gave up 6 bases and J gave up 2 bases; unmatched junction bases: 8. The CDR3 length is 17 residues. This CDR3 is CASSPGLAGLAYNEQFF. Written as DNA, the CDR3 is TGTGCCAGCAGTCCTGGACTAGCGGGATTGGCCTACAATGAGCAGTTCTTC.

The chain joins TRBV20-1 to TRBJ1-1; D may be TRBD1 (5 bases). The V end was cut by 3 bases, the J end by 6 bases, with 14 bases between. CDR1 is DFQATT and CDR2 is SNEGSKA in the germline V gene (reference sequence). The CDR3 is made up of 13 amino acids. CDR3 DNA sequence: TGCAGTGCTAGGGGGTTGGGGCTTCCTGAAGCTTTCTTT. Residues: CSARGLGLPEAFF.

A note on this clonotype: A read error may produce the germline difference seen at one junction end. The chain joins TRBV2 to TRBJ2-7; D is ambiguous. Germline V gene lookup returns CDR1 SNHLY and CDR2 FYNNEI. This CDR3 has 14 amino acids. The DNA of the CDR3 is TGTGCCAGCAGTGAAGCGCTTGTAGCATCGTCTTATGGGTTC. Translated, it gives CASSEALVASSYGF.

This clonotype was counted between two and nine times. The V and J genes are TRBV7-9 and TRBJ2-1, with D unclear. With 2 bases removed from V and 0 bases from J, the gap between germline ends came to 8 bases. There are 15 residues in the CDR3. Germline V gives CDR1 SEHNR, CDR2 FQNEAQ (reference sequence). The CDR3 nucleotides read TGTGCCAGCAGCTTAACCGTCCTCTCCTACAATGAGCAGTTCTTC. Encoded protein: CASSLTVLSYNEQFF.

This clonotype was recorded a few times. The rearrangement uses TRBV24-1 and TRBJ2-3, with 7 bases that match TRBD1. The V segment lost 10 bases and the J segment 3 bases; nucleotides outside the gene matches: 12. CDR3 length: 15 amino acids. Germline CDR1 is KGHDR and CDR2 is SFDVKD. The CDR3 bases are TGTGCCACGACACAGGGGCCGGTTGAAACAGATACGCAGTATTTT. Its translation is CATTQGPVETDTQYF.

The table lists this clonotype with a few counts. This rearrangement joins TRBV12-5 to TRBJ2-1; D unresolved. The germline V gene encodes CDR1 LGHNT and CDR2 FRNRAP. V lost 2 bases and J lost 8, with 13 bases in between. The CDR3 is 14 amino acids. Written as DNA, the CDR3 is TGTGCTAGTGGTTTGAGTTCAAGGAACCATGAGCAGTTCTTC. Its protein is CASGLSSRNHEQFF.

The table lists this clonotype with a few counts. The chain has TRBV28 and TRBJ2-3; the D gene is possibly TRBD2 (5 bases). V shed 2 bases and J shed 10 bases, with 10 bases lying between them. The CDR3 extends over 12 amino acids. Looked up from germline, CDR1 is MDHEN and CDR2 is SYDVKM. The CDR3 DNA reads TGTGCCAGCAGTTTAACGGGGATCGCGCAGTATTTT. It codes for CASSLTGIAQYF.